This T cell receptor (beta chain) originates from a study of PD-L1 blockade in urothelial cancer. Study-wide context: In the patient group, most of the 29 were males with bladder-origin urothelial cancer.

Time point in this sample: pretreatment peripheral blood. Sequencing used immunoSEQ multiplex PCR; TCRdb keeps in-frame clones, though not all of them. The data hold under 95,000 clones, with approximately 81% observed a single time. The source is a man between 60 and 70 years old with urothelial cancer. The sample here was PBMCs, taken around atezolizumab (anti-PD-L1) treatment.

The CDR3 coding sequence is TGTGCCAGCAGCCGCGCCCCCGGGACAGGGGGAGGTCGGCAGTACTTC. It codes for CASSRAPGTGGGRQYF. The rearrangement joins TRBV7-2 to TRBJ2-7, with TRBD1 matching over 11 bases. The CDR3 spans 16 residues. Germline CDR1 is SGHTA and CDR2 is FQGNSA. V lost 5 bases, J lost 9 bases, and 15 bases stayed unmatched. Looking up the rest from reference TRBV7-2 and TRBJ2-7 gives the full variable domain: GAGVSQSPSNKVTEKGKDVELRCDPISGHTALYWYRQSLGQGLEFLIYFQGNSAPDKSGLPSDRFSAERTGGSVSTLTIQRTQQEDSAVYLCASSRAPGTGGGRQYFGPGTRLTVT.